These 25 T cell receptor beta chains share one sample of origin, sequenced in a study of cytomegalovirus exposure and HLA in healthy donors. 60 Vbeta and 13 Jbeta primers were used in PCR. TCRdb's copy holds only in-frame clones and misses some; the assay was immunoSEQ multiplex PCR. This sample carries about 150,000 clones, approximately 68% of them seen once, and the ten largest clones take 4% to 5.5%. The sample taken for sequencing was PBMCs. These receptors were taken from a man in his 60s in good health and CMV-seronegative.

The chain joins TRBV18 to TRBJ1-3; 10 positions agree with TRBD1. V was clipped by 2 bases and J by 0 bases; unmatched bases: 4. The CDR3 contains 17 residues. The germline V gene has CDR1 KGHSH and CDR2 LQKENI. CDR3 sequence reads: CASSPYGQGGSGNTIYF. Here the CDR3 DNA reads TGTGCCAGCTCACCATACGGACAGGGGGGCTCTGGAAACACCATATATTTT.

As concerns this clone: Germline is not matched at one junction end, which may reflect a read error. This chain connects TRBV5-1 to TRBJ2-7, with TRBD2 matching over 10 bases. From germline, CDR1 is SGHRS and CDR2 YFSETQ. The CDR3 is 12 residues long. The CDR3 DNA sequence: TGCGCCAGTGGACTAGCGGATGGTCTCTTGGACTTC. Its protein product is CASGLADGLLDF.

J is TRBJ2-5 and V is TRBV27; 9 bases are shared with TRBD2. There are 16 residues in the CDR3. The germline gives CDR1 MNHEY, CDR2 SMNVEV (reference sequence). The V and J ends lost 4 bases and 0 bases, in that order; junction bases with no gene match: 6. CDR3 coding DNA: TGTGCCAGCAGTTCCCGACTAGCGGCGTACCAAGAGACCCAGTACTTC. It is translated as CASSSRLAAYQETQYF.

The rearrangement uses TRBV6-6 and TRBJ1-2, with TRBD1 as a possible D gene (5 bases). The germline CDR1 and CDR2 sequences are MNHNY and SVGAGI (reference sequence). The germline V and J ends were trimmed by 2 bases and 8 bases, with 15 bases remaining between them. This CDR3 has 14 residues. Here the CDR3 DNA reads TGTGCCAGCAGTTACGAAGGTCAGGGCCAAGGCTACACCTTC. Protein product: CASSYEGQGQGYTF.

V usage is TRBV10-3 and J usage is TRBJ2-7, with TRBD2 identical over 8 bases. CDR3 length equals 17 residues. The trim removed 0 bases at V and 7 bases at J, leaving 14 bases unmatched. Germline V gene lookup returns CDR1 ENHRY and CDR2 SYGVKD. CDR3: CAISESRAGTRFGEQYF. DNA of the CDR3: TGTGCCATCAGTGAGTCCCGGGCGGGGACTAGATTCGGTGAGCAGTACTTC.

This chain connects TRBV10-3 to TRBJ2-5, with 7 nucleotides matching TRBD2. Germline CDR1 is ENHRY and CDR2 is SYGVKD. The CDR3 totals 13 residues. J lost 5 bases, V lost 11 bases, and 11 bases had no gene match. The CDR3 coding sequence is TGTGCCCTGAGGGCGGGAGTGAGGGAGACCCAGTACTTC. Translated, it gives CALRAGVRETQYF.

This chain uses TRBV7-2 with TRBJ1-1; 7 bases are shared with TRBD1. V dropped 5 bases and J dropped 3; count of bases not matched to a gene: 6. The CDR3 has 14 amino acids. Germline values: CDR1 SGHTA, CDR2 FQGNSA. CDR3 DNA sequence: TGTGCCAGCAGCCCCTCCGGGACAGACACTGAAGCTTTCTTT. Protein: CASSPSGTDTEAFF.

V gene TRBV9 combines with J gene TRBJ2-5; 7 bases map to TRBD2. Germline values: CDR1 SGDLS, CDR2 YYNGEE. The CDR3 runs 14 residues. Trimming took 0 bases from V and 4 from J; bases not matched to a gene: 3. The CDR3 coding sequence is TGTGCCAGCAGCGTAGGCGGGAGTAGAGAGACCCAGTACTTC. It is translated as CASSVGGSRETQYF.

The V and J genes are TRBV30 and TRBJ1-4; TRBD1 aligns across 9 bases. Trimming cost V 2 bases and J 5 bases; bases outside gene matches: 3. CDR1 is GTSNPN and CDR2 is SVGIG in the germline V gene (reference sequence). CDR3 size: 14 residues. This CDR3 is CAWSSGTGNEKLFF. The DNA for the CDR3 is TGTGCCTGGAGTTCCGGGACAGGGAATGAAAAACTGTTTTTT.

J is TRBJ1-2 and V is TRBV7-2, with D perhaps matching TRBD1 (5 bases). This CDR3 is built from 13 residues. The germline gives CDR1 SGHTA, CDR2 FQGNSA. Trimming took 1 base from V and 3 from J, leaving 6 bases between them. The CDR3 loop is CASSLGGDYGYTF. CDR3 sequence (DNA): TGTGCCAGCAGCTTAGGGGGGGACTATGGCTACACCTTC.

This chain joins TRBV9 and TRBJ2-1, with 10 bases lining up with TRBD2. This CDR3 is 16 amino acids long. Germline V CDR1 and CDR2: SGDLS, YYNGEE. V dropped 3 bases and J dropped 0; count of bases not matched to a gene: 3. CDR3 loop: CASSGQRGGSYNEQFF. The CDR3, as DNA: TGTGCCAGCAGCGGCCAGCGGGGGGGCTCCTACAATGAGCAGTTCTTC.

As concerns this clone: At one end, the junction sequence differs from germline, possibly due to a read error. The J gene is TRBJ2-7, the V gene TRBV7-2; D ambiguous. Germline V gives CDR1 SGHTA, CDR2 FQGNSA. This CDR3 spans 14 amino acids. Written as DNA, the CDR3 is TGTGTCAGCAGCTTGAGTAGGAGCTCCTACGAGCAGTACTTC. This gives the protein CVSSLSRSSYEQYF.

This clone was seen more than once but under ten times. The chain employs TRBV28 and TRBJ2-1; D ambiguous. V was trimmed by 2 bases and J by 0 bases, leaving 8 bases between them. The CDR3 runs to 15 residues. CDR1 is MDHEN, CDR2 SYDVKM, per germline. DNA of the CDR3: TGTGCCAGCAGTTTAGCCCCGAGCTCCTACAATGAGCAGTTCTTC. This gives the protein CASSLAPSSYNEQFF.

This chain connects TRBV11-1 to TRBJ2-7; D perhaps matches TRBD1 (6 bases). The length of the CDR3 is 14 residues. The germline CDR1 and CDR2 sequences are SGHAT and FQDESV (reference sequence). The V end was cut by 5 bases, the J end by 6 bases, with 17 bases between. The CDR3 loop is CASSATGTLGEQYF. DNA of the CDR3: TGTGCCAGCAGCGCCACAGGGACCCTCGGCGAGCAGTACTTC.

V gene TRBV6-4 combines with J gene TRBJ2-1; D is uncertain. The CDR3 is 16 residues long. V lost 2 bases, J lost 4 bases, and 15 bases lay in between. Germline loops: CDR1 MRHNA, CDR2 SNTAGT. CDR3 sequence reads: CASSDGLLFEYNEQFF. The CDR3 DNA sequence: TGTGCCAGCAGTGACGGGCTCCTCTTCGAGTACAATGAGCAGTTCTTC.

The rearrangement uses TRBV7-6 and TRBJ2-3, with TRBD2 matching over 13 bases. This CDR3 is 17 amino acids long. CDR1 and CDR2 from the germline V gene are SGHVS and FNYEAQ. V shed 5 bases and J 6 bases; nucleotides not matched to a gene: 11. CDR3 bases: TGTGCCAGCAGCACGGGGACTAGCGGGACTCTAATCGATACGCAGTATTTT. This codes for CASSTGTSGTLIDTQYF.

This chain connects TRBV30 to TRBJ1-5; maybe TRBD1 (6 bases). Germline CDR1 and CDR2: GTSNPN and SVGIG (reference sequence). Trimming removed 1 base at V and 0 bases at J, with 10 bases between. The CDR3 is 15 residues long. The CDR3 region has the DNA TGTGCCTGGAGTGGGACAGTCTATAGCAATCAGCCCCAGCATTTT. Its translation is CAWSGTVYSNQPQHF.

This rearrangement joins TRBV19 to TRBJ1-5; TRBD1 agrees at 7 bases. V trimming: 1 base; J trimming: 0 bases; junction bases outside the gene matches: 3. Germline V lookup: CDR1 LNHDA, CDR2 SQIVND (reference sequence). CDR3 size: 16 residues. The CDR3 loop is CASSIVGQYSNQPQHF. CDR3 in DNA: TGTGCCAGTAGTATAGTGGGACAGTATAGCAATCAGCCCCAGCATTTT.

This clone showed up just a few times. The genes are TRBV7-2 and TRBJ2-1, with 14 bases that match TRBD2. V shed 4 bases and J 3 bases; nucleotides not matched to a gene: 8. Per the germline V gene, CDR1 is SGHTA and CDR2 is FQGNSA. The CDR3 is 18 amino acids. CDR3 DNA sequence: TGTGCCAGCAGCTCAATGGGGGGGACTAGCGGGGGCTACAATGAGCAGTTCTTC. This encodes CASSSMGGTSGGYNEQFF.

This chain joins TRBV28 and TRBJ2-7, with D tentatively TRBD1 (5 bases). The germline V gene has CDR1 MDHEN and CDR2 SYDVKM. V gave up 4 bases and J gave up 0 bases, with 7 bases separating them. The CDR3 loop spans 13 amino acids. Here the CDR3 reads CASSSGNSYEQYF. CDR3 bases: TGTGCCAGCAGTTCAGGGAACTCCTACGAGCAGTACTTC.

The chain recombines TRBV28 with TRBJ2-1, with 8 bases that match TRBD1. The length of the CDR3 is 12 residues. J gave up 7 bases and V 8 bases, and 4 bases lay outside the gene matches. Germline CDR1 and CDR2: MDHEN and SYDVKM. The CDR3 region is CASAQGANEQFF. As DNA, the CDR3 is TGTGCCAGCGCTCAGGGGGCAAATGAGCAGTTCTTC.

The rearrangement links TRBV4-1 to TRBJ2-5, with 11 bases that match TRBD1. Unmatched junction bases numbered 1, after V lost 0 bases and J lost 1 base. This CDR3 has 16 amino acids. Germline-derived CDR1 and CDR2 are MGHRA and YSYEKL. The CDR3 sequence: CASSQEGTGGQETQYF. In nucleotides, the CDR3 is TGCGCCAGCAGCCAAGAGGGGACAGGGGGCCAAGAGACCCAGTACTTC.

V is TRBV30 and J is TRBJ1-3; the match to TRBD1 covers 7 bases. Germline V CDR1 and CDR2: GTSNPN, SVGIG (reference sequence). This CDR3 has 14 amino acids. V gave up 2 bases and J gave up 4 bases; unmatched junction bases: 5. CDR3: CAWSKGASGNTIYF. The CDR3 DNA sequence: TGTGCCTGGAGTAAGGGGGCGTCGGGAAACACCATATATTTT.

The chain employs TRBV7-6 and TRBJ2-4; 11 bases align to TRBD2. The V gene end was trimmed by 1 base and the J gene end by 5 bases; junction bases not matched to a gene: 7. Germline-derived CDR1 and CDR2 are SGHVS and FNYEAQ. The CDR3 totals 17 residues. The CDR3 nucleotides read TGTGCCAGCAGCTTAGGGACTAGCGGGTCGGGGCAAAACATTCAGTACTTC. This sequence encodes CASSLGTSGSGQNIQYF.

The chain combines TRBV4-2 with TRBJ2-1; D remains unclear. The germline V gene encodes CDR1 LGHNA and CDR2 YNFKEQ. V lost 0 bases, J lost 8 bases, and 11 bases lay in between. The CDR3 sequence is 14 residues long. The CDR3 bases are TGTGCCAGCAGCCAAGATACCAATAGAGATGAGCAGTTCTTC. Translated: CASSQDTNRDEQFF.